This record looks at one T cell receptor (beta chain) sequence and its context. The antigen remains unidentified. This entry belongs to a study of cytomegalovirus exposure and HLA in healthy donors. Study-wide results and caveats: Prior analysis indicated that the majority of TCR beta V segments exhibited productivity approximately 90% or approximately 30% of the time. Researchers reportedly found TCR beta sequences accurately predicted most subjects' HLA-A and HLA-B alleles. The CMV antigen specificity of a few CMV-associated chains was confirmed through in vitro analysis.

The donors, nominally healthy at sampling, likely had unrecorded immune exposures. PCR was performed using 60 Vbeta and 13 Jbeta primers. Sequencing was performed with immunoSEQ multiplex PCR; in TCRdb, only in-frame clones are kept and a portion is missing. The sample comprises under 200,000 clones, 80% to 85% of which are singletons, and more than 7% rests with the top ten. This clonotype was sampled from a male donor in good health and CMV-seropositive. The sequenced material came from PBMCs.

The CDR3 DNA follows: TGTGCCAGCTCACCAAGCAGGGGCGACGAGCAGTACTTC. It specifies CASSPSRGDEQYF. The chain couples TRBV18 to TRBJ2-7; D is perhaps TRBD1 (6 bases). The germline V gene has CDR1 KGHSH and CDR2 LQKENI. Trimming stripped 2 bases from V and 5 bases from J, with 10 bases between. The CDR3 length is 13 residues.